Below, 13 T cell receptor beta chains from the same sample are listed, as sequenced in a study of cytomegalovirus exposure and HLA in healthy donors. Assay used: immunoSEQ multiplex PCR; TCRdb lists only in-frame clones, some missing. This table holds approximately 220,000 clones, 80% to 95% found once. The sample comprised PBMCs. These receptors came from a woman between 18 and 29 years old in good health and CMV-seronegative.

This sequence joins TRBV4-2 and TRBJ2-2; D is unresolved. CDR1 and CDR2 from the germline V gene are LGHNA and YNFKEQ. Trimming took off 0 bases at V and 6 bases at J, with 8 bases between the two ends. The CDR3 spans 14 residues. Here the CDR3 DNA reads TGTGCCAGCAGCCAAGAAGCGCTCGCCGGGGAGCTGTTTTTT. This encodes CASSQEALAGELFF.

The rearrangement joins TRBV6-5 to TRBJ1-2; D not certain. Per the germline V gene, CDR1 is MNHEY and CDR2 is SVGAGI. V was trimmed by 4 bases and J by 4 bases, leaving 13 bases between them. The CDR3 is made up of 14 amino acids. CDR3 region: CASSSGGLLYGYTF. The CDR3 DNA follows: TGTGCCAGCAGTTCAGGAGGGCTCCTCTATGGCTACACCTTC.

The V and J genes are TRBV5-1 and TRBJ2-3, with D perhaps TRBD2 (6 bases). Trimming took 3 bases from V and 6 from J, leaving 11 bases between them. Germline CDR1 SGHRS, CDR2 YFSETQ. The CDR3 extends over 13 amino acids. CDR3 nucleotides: TGCGCCAGCAGCTCGCGGGAACGGGATACGCAGTATTTT. Translation: CASSSRERDTQYF.

The chain uses TRBV5-1 and TRBJ2-7; 7 nucleotides agree with TRBD1. The CDR3 has 19 amino acids. J was trimmed by 0 bases and V by 0 bases; bases with no gene match: 15. Germline-derived CDR1 and CDR2 are SGHRS and YFSETQ. As DNA, the CDR3 is TGCGCCAGCAGCTTGGTTCGGGGCGCCCTGGACAGGAGCTCCTACGAGCAGTACTTC. It encodes CASSLVRGALDRSSYEQYF. Based on the CDR3 plus reference TRBV5-1 and TRBJ2-7, the full variable domain is KAGVTQTPRYLIKTRGQQVTLSCSPISGHRSVSWYQQTPGQGLQFLFEYFSETQRNKGNFPGRFSGRQFSNSRSEMNVSTLELGDSALYLCASSLVRGALDRSSYEQYFGPGTRLTVT.

In this sample, this clone turned up once. The chain uses TRBV7-8 and TRBJ2-2; TRBD2 aligns across 9 bases. Trimming at V came to 2 bases and at J to 0 bases, leaving 7 bases not matched to a gene. Germline lookup yields CDR1 SGHVS and CDR2 FQNEAQ. CDR3 size: 18 residues. CDR3 sequence reads: CASSLLAGFLPNTGELFF. CDR3 nucleotides: TGTGCCAGCAGCTTACTAGCGGGGTTCCTGCCGAACACCGGGGAGCTGTTTTTT.

This clone was found once. The chain is built from TRBV6-5 and TRBJ2-7; D is possibly TRBD1 (6 bases). This CDR3 contains 15 residues. Germline V CDR1 and CDR2: MNHEY, SVGAGI. The V end was cut by 6 bases, the J end by 0 bases, with 15 bases between. As DNA, the CDR3 is TGTGCCAGCAGCCCTTGGAACAGGGCCTCCTACGAGCAGTACTTC. Its translation is CASSPWNRASYEQYF.

V and J are TRBV7-8 and TRBJ2-1, with 7 bases that match TRBD2. Per germline, CDR1 SGHVS and CDR2 FQNEAQ. The CDR3 runs 14 residues. Losses at the gene ends were 3 bases for V and 9 bases for J; bases not matched to a gene: 8. The chain's CDR3 is CASSLLAVRGEQFF. Here the CDR3 DNA reads TGTGCCAGCAGCTTGCTAGCGGTCAGAGGTGAGCAGTTCTTC.

The chain combines TRBV15 with TRBJ2-2; 8 bases line up with TRBD2. The ends lost 7 bases at V and 2 bases at J; junction bases unmatched: 3. CDR1 and CDR2 (germline): LNHNV, YYDKDF (reference sequence). This CDR3 has 14 residues. CDR3 DNA: TGTGCCACCAAAGCGGGAGTCAACACCGGGGAGCTGTTTTTT. It translates to CATKAGVNTGELFF.

The V gene is TRBV28, the J gene TRBJ1-1; TRBD1 aligns across 8 bases. The V and J ends lost 3 bases and 6 bases, in that order; junction bases with no gene match: 6. In germline, CDR1 is MDHEN, CDR2 SYDVKM. The CDR3 contains 14 residues. The CDR3 here is CASSFRGQGPEAFF. The CDR3 DNA sequence: TGTGCCAGCAGTTTCCGTGGACAGGGCCCTGAAGCTTTCTTT.

This clone has just one count. V and J are TRBV4-1 and TRBJ1-5; D is perhaps TRBD1 (5 bases). This CDR3 has 15 residues. CDR1 is MGHRA, CDR2 YSYEKL, per germline. Trimming removed 1 base from V and 8 bases from J, with 15 bases in between. This chain's CDR3 is CASSQGGVSREPQHF. The CDR3 DNA sequence: TGCGCCAGCAGCCAAGGGGGGGTCTCGAGGGAGCCCCAGCATTTT.

The CDR3 sequence is CASSQQDRGVDGYTF. CDR3 DNA: TGTGCCAGCAGCCAACAAGACAGGGGAGTAGACGGCTACACCTTC. The chain carries TRBV4-2 and TRBJ1-2, with 8 bases identical to TRBD1. V lost 2 bases to trimming and J lost 8 bases; unmatched junction nucleotides: 10. CDR1 is LGHNA, CDR2 YNFKEQ, per germline. This CDR3 comprises 15 residues.

This clone was recorded once. V and J are TRBV28 and TRBJ2-1; 8 nucleotides agree with TRBD1. This CDR3 is built from 15 residues. Germline lookup yields CDR1 MDHEN and CDR2 SYDVKM. Losses at the gene ends were 7 bases for V and 6 bases for J; bases not matched to a gene: 11. Written as DNA, the CDR3 is TGTGCCAGCAACTTGGGGACAGGAAATTTCAATGAGCAGTTCTTC. Residues: CASNLGTGNFNEQFF. Combining the CDR3 with reference TRBV28 and TRBJ2-1 gives the whole variable domain DVKVTQSSRYLVKRTGEKVFLECVQDMDHENMFWYRQDPGLGLRLIYFSYDVKMKEKGDIPEGYSVSREKKERFSLILESASTNQTSMYLCASNLGTGNFNEQFFGPGTRLTVL.

The V gene is TRBV5-1, the J gene TRBJ2-1, with TRBD1 as a possible D gene (5 bases). Looked up from germline, CDR1 is SGHRS and CDR2 is YFSETQ. The CDR3 spans 14 residues. The ends were cut back, 1 base at V and 8 bases at J, with 13 bases in the middle. The CDR3 DNA follows: TGCGCCAGCAGCTTGACCAGGGTAGGCGATGAGCAGTTCTTC. Translation: CASSLTRVGDEQFF.